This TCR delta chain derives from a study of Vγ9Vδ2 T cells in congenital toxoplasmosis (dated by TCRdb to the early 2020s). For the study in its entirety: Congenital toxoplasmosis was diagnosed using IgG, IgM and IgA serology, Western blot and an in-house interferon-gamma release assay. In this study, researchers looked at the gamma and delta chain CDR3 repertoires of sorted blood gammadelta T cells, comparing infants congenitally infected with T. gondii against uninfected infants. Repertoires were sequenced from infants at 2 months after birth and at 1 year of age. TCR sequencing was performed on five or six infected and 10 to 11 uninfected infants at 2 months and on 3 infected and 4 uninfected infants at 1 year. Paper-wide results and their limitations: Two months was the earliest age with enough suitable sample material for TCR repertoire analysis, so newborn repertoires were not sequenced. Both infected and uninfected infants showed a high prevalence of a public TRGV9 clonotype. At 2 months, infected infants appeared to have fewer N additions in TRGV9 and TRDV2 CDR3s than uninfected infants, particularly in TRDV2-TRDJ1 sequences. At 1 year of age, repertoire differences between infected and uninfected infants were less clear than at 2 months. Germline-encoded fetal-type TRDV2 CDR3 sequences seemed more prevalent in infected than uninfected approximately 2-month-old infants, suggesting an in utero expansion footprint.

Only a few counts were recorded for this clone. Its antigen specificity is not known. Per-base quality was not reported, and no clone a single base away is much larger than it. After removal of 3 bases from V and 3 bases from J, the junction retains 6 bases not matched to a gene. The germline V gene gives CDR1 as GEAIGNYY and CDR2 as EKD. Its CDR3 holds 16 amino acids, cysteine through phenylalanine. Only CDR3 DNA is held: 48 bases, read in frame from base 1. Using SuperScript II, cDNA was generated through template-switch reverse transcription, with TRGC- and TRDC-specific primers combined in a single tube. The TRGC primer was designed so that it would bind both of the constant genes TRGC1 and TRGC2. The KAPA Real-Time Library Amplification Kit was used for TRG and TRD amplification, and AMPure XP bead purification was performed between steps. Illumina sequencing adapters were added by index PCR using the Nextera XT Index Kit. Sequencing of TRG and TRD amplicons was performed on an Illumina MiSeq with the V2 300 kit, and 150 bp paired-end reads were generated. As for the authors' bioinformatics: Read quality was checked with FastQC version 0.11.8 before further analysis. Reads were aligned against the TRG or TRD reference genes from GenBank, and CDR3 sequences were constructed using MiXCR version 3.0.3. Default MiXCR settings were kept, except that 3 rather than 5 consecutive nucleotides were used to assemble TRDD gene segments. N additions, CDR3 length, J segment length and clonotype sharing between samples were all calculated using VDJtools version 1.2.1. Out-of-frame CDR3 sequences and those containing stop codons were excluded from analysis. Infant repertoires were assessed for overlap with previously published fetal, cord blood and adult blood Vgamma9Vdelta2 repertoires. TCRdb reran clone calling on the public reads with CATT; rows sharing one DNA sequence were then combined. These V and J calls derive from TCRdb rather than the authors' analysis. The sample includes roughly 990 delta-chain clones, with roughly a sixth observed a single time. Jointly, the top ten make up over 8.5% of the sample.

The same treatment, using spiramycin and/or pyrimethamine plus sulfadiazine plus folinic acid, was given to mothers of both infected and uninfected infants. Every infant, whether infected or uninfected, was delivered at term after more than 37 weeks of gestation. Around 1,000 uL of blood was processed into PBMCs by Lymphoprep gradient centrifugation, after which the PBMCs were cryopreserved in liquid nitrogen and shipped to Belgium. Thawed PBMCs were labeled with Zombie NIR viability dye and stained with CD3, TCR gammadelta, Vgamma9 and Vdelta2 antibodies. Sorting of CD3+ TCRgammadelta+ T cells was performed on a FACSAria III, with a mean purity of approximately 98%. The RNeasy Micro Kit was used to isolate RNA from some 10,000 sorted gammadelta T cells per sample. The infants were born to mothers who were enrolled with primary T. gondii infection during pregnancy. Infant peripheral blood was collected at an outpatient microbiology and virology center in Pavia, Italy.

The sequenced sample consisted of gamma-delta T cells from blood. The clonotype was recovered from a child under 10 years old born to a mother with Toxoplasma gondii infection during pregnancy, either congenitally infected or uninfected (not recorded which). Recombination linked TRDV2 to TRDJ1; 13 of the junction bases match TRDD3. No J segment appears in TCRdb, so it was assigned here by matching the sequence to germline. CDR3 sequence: CACDPLLGDTADKLIF. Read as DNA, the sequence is TGTGCCTGTGACCCACTACTGGGGGATACGGCCGATAAACTCATCTTT.